Shown below are 10 T cell receptor beta chains from a single sample sequenced in a study of Ad26.COV2.S vaccination and SARS-CoV-2 variants. The treatment: 15 to 20 received Ad26.COV2.S at low or high dose, single or two shots; 5 received placebo; per-sample allocation not given. Samples were taken on day 63 after the first vaccine or placebo injection. TCRdb keeps only in-frame clones here, not all; method: immunoSEQ multiplex PCR. The table includes roughly 510,000 clones, roughly 87% detected once. This specimen consisted of peripheral blood, obtained in a trial of Ad26.COV2.S vaccine versus placebo. The receptor source for this set is a person between 18 and 60 years old who received the Ad26.COV2.S COVID-19 vaccine or a placebo.

The V call is TRBV19, the J call TRBJ2-1; 9 bases are a match to TRBD2. Germline V lookup: CDR1 LNHDA, CDR2 SQIVND (reference sequence). The CDR3 loop spans 14 amino acids. The V segment lost 8 bases and the J segment 6 bases; nucleotides outside the gene matches: 8. The CDR3 DNA reads as TGTGCCAGTGGGAATAGACTAGCGGTCAATGAGCAGTTCTTC. It codes for CASGNRLAVNEQFF.

This clone occurred once. The CDR3 sequence: CAASGEEDTEAFF. The CDR3 DNA follows: TGTGCCGCCTCAGGGGAGGAGGACACTGAAGCTTTCTTT. J is TRBJ1-1 and V is TRBV6-5; D may be TRBD1 (6 bases). The V end lost 11 bases, the J end lost 3 bases, and 16 bases lay between the germline ends. The CDR3 contains 13 residues. Germline lookup yields CDR1 MNHEY and CDR2 SVGAGI.

The chain has TRBV19 and TRBJ2-1; possible D gene TRBD1, 6 bases. CDR3 size: 13 residues. Trimming stripped 5 bases from V and 5 bases from J, with 10 bases between. Germline values: CDR1 LNHDA, CDR2 SQIVND (reference sequence). The CDR3 nucleotides read TGTGCCAGTAGTCCTGGGACAAACAATGAGCAGTTCTTC. Encoded protein: CASSPGTNNEQFF. Full variable domain (missing parts from reference TRBV19 and TRBJ2-1): DGGITQSPKYLFRKEGQNVTLSCEQNLNHDAMYWYRQDPGQGLRLIYYSQIVNDFQKGDIAEGYSVSREKKESFPLTVTSAQKNPTAFYLCASSPGTNNEQFFGPGTRLTVL.

V usage is TRBV19 and J usage is TRBJ2-1, with D perhaps matching TRBD2 (5 bases). This CDR3 is built from 13 residues. Trimming removed 2 bases from V and 7 bases from J, with 9 bases in between. The germline CDR1 and CDR2 sequences are LNHDA and SQIVND (reference sequence). This CDR3 is CASSITSRNEQFF. In DNA, the CDR3 is TGTGCCAGTAGTATAACTAGTCGGAATGAGCAGTTCTTC.

This clone was counted only a few times. The chain recombines TRBV20-1 with TRBJ2-7, with 9 bases matching TRBD1. The CDR3 loop spans 14 amino acids. Germline-derived CDR1 and CDR2 are DFQATT and SNEGSKA (reference sequence). V trimming: 3 bases; J trimming: 2 bases; junction bases outside the gene matches: 5. This CDR3 is CSASGTGRAYEQYF. In DNA, the CDR3 is TGCAGTGCTAGTGGGACAGGGAGGGCCTACGAGCAGTACTTC.

The chain has TRBV5-4 and TRBJ2-5; 11 bases map to TRBD2. V lost 4 bases to trimming and J lost 2 bases; unmatched junction nucleotides: 10. The germline gives CDR1 SGHNT, CDR2 YYREEE (reference sequence). The CDR3 totals 17 residues. The CDR3 nucleotides are TGTGCCAGCAGCGCCCCGACTAGCGGGAAAGCGCAAGAGACCCAGTACTTC. It specifies CASSAPTSGKAQETQYF.

The chain couples TRBV6-6 to TRBJ2-1, with 9 bases identical to TRBD1. CDR1 and CDR2 (germline): MNHNY, SVGAGI (reference sequence). V lost 10 bases, J lost 4 bases, and 5 bases stayed unmatched. There are 13 residues in the CDR3. CDR3 DNA: TGTGCCACCGCGGGACAGGGATACAATGAGCAGTTCTTC. Translation gives CATAGQGYNEQFF.

The chain links TRBV9 to TRBJ1-1; D not certain. Per germline, CDR1 SGDLS and CDR2 YYNGEE. V lost 0 bases to trimming and J lost 4 bases, with 10 bases between them. This CDR3 has 14 amino acids. The CDR3 loop reads CASSVDGSGTEAFF. CDR3 bases: TGTGCCAGCAGCGTAGATGGGTCAGGCACTGAAGCTTTCTTT.

The chain links TRBV7-2 to TRBJ2-7; D gene unclear. This CDR3 region has 15 residues. Between the trimmed V and J ends, which lost 0 bases and 4 bases, there was a span of 13 bases. The V gene's germline CDR1 is SGHTA and CDR2 FQGNSA. CDR3 bases: TGTGCCAGCAGCTTAGCCCCCCCCTCGAGGTACGAGCAGTACTTC. Its translation: CASSLAPPSRYEQYF.

The chain couples TRBV2 to TRBJ2-7, with D possibly being TRBD1 (6 bases). Deletions cut 6 bases from V and 6 bases from J, with 27 bases between. The CDR3 sequence is 17 residues long. CDR1 and CDR2 from the germline V gene are SNHLY and FYNNEI. CDR3 sequence reads: CASSHRDKRVSGREQYF. The CDR3 DNA sequence: TGTGCCAGCAGCCACCGGGACAAACGAGTTTCGGGGCGCGAGCAGTACTTC.